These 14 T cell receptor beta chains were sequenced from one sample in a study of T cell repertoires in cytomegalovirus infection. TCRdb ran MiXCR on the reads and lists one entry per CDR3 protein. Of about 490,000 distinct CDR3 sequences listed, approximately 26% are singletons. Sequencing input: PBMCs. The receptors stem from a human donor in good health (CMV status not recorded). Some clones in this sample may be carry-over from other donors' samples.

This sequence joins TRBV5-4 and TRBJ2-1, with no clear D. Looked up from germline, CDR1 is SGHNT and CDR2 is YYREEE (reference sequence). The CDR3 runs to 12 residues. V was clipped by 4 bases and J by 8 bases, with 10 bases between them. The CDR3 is CASSPRRDEQFF. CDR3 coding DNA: TGTGCCAGCAGCCCCCGGCGAGATGAGCAGTTCTTC.

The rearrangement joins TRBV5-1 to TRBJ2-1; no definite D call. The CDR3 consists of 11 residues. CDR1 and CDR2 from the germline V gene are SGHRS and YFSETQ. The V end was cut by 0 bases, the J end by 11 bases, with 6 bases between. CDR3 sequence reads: CASSLDKKQFF. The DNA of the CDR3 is TGCGCCAGCAGCTTGGACAAGAAGCAGTTCTTC.

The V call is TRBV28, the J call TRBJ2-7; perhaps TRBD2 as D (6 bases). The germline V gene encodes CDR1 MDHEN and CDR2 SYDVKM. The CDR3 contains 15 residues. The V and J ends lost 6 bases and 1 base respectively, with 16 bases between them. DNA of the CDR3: TGTGCCAGCAGCCCCGGGGGAGGTAGGTCCTACGAGCAGTACTTC. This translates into CASSPGGGRSYEQYF.

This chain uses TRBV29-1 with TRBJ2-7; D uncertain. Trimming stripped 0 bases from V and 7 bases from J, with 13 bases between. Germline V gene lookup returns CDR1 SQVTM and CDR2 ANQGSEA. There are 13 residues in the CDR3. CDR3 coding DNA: TGCAGCGTTGAAGAGGGTACGGCGGTTGAGCAGTACTTC. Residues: CSVEEGTAVEQYF.

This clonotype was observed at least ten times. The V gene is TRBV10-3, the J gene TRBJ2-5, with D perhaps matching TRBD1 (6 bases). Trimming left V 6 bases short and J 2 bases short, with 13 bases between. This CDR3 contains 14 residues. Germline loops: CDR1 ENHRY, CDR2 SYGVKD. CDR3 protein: CAIRRTATQETQYF. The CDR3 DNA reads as TGTGCCATCAGGAGGACAGCAACGCAAGAGACCCAGTACTTC.

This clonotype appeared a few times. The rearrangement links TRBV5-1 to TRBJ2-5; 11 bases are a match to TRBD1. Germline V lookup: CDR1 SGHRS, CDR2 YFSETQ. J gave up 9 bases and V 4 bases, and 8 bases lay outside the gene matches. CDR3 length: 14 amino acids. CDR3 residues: CASSPGQGVAAQYF. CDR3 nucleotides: TGCGCCAGCAGCCCGGGACAGGGGGTAGCGGCCCAGTACTTC.

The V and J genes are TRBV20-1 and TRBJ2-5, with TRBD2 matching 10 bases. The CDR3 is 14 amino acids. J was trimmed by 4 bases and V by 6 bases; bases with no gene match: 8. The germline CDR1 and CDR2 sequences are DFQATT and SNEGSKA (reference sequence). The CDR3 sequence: CSALGTSERETQYF. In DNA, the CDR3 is TGCAGTGCCCTTGGGACTAGCGAACGAGAGACCCAGTACTTC.

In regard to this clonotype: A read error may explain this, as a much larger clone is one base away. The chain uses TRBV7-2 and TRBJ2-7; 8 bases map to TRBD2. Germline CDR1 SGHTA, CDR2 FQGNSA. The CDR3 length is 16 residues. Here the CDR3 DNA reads TGTGCCAGCAGCCCGACTAGCGCTACTTACTCCTACGAGCAGGACTTC. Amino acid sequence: CASSPTSATYSYEQDF.

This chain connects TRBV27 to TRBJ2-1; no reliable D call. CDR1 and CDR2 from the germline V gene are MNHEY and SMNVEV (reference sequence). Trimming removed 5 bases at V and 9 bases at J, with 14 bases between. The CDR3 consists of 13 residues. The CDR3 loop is CASSPGWAGEQFF. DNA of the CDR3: TGTGCCAGCAGTCCGGGTTGGGCTGGTGAGCAGTTCTTC.

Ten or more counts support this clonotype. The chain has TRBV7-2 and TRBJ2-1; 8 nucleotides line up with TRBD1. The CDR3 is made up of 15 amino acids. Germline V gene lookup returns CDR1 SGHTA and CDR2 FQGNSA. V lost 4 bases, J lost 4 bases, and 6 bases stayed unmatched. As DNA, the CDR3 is TGTGCCAGCAGCTCACGACAGGGGCGATACAATGAGCAGTTCTTC. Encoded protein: CASSSRQGRYNEQFF.

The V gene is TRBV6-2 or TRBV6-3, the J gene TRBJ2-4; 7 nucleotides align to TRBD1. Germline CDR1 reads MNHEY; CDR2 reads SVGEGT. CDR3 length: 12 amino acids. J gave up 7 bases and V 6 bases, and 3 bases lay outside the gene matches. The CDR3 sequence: CASSDRENIQYF. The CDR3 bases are TGTGCCAGCAGCGACAGGGAGAACATTCAGTACTTC.

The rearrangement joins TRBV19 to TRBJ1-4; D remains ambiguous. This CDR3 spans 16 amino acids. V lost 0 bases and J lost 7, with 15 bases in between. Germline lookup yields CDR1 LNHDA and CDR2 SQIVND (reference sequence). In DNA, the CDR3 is TGTGCCAGTAGTATAGACTGGCCAGGAGTTGTTGAAAAACTGTTTTTT. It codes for CASSIDWPGVVEKLFF.

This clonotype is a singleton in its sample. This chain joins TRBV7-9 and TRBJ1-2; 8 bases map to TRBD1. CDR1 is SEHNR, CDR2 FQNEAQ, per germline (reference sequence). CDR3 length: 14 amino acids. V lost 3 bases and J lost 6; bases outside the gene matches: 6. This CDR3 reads CASSLTGDRDGYTF. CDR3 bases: TGTGCCAGCAGCTTGACAGGGGATCGCGATGGCTACACCTTC. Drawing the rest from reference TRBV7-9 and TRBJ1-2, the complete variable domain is DTGVSQNPRHKITKRGQNVTFRCDPISEHNRLYWYRQTLGQGPEFLTYFQNEAQLEKSRLLSDRFSAERPKGSFSTLEIQRTEQGDSAMYLCASSLTGDRDGYTFGSGTRLTVV.

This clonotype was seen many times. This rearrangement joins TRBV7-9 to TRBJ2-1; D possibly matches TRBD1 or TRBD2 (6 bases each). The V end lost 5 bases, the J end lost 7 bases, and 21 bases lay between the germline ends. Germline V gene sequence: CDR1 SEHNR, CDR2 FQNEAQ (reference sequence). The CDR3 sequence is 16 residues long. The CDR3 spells CASSHNQGRSRNEQFF. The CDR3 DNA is TGTGCCAGCAGCCACAACCAGGGGAGGTCTAGGAATGAGCAGTTCTTC.